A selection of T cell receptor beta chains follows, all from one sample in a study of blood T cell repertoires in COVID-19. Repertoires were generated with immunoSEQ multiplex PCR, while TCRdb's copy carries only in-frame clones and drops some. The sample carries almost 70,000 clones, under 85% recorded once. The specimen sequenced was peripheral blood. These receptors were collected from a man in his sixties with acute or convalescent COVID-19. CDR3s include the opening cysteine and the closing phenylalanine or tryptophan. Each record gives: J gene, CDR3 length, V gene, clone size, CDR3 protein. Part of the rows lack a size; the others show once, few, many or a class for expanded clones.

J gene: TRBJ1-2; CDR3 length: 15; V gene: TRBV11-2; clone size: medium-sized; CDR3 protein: CASSWGGTGFAGYTF
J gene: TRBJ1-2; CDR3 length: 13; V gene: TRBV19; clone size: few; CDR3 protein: CASSIGQDIVGTF
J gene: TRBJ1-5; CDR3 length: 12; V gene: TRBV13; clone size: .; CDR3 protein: CASSFYNQPQHF
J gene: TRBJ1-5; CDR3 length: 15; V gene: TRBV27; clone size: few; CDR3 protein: CASSQGQGISQPQHF
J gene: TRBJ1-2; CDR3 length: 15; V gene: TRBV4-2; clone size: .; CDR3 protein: CASSQENRANYGYTF
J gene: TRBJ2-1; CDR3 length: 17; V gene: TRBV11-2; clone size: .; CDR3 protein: CASSRGTQGPSYNEQFF
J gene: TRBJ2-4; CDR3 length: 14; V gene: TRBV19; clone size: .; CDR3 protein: CASSIGTGGSIQYF
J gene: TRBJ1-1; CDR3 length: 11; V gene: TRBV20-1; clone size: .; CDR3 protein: CSARDRAEAFF
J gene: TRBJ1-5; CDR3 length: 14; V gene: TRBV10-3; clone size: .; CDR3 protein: CATTGTGVGQPQHF
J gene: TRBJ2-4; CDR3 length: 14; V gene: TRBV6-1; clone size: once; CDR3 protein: CASSERLAWGIQYF
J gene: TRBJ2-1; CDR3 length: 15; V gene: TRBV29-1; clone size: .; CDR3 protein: CSVVGQESSYNEQFF
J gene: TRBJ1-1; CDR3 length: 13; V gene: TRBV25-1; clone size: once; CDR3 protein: CASRDRGGREAFF
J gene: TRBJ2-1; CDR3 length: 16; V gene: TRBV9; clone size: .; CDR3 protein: CASSYTRGSSYNEQFF
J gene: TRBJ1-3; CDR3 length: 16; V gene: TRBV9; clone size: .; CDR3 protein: CASSETTGGQRNTIYF
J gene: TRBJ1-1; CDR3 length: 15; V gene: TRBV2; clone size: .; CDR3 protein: CASSPIRDRNTEAFF
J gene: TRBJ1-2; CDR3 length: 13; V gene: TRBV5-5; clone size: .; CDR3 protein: CASSAGQGNGYTF